The rows below give T cell receptor beta chains drawn from one sample of a study of response to subunit inactivated influenza vaccine. MiXCR, applied by TCRdb to the RT-PCR reads, yields one record per CDR3 protein. The table lists approximately 500,000 distinct CDR3 sequences, under 15% of them singletons. Source: PBMCs from blood, taken roughly 46 days after vaccination. These receptors all stem from a man between 50 and 59 years old who received an inactivated influenza vaccine. Each CDR3 is given with its conserved first and last residue. The order of the fields is D gene, clone size, V gene, J gene, CDR3 DNA, CDR3 protein. The D gene is left open where the match is weak. A row's size may be missing; if present it is once, few, many or a size class.

d_gene: .; abundance: few; v_gene: TRBV5-4; j_gene: TRBJ2-7; CDR3nt: TGTGCCAGCAGCTTCTACAACACCTACGAGCAGTACTTC; CDR3aa: CASSFYNTYEQYF
d_gene: TRBD1; abundance: .; v_gene: TRBV9; j_gene: TRBJ2-2; CDR3nt: TGTGCCAGCAAGCGGGACAGGGATCCCGGGGAGCTGTTTTTT; CDR3aa: CASKRDRDPGELFF
d_gene: TRBD2; abundance: .; v_gene: TRBV5-6; j_gene: TRBJ2-3; CDR3nt: TGTGCCAGCAGGTTGAGGGGTAGCGGGAGGAGCACAGATACGCAGTATTTT; CDR3aa: CASRLRGSGRSTDTQYF
d_gene: TRBD1; abundance: .; v_gene: TRBV20-1; j_gene: TRBJ2-2; CDR3nt: TGCAGTGCTAGACGTACCGGGACAGGGGCGAACACCGGGGAGCTGTTTTTT; CDR3aa: CSARRTGTGANTGELFF
d_gene: TRBD2; abundance: .; v_gene: TRBV6-1; j_gene: TRBJ2-2; CDR3nt: TGTGCCAGCGGATTCCCGGGACTAGCGGCAACGAACACCGGGGAGCTGTTTTTT; CDR3aa: CASGFPGLAATNTGELFF
d_gene: TRBD2; abundance: few; v_gene: TRBV20-1; j_gene: TRBJ2-7; CDR3nt: TGCAGTGCTAGAGATCTATCCGGGAGGTCCTACGAGCAGTACTTC; CDR3aa: CSARDLSGRSYEQYF
d_gene: TRBD2; abundance: .; v_gene: TRBV10-3; j_gene: TRBJ2-1; CDR3nt: TGTGCCATCAGCAGTGGTTTGCGTAGCGGGAGGAGCTCCTACAATGAGCAGTTCTTC; CDR3aa: CAISSGLRSGRSSYNEQFF
d_gene: .; abundance: many; v_gene: TRBV20-1; j_gene: TRBJ2-3; CDR3nt: TGCAGTGCTGTCATCTCCGGTACGGACAGATTTCGCACAGATACGCAGTATTTT; CDR3aa: CSAVISGTDRFRTDTQYF
d_gene: .; abundance: .; v_gene: TRBV6-5; j_gene: TRBJ1-2; CDR3nt: TGTGCCAGCAGTTACGGAGGGAGGGCCAGGGACTATGGCTACACCTTC; CDR3aa: CASSYGGRARDYGYTF
d_gene: .; abundance: few; v_gene: TRBV5-1; j_gene: TRBJ2-7; CDR3nt: TGCGCCAGCAGCCGCGGGGTACTGTCGTCCTACGAGCAGTACTTC; CDR3aa: CASSRGVLSSYEQYF
d_gene: .; abundance: few; v_gene: TRBV6-2/TRBV6-3; j_gene: TRBJ2-1; CDR3nt: TGTGCCAGCAGTTACGTAGTCGACAATGAGCAGTTCTTC; CDR3aa: CASSYVVDNEQFF
d_gene: .; abundance: .; v_gene: TRBV7-2; j_gene: TRBJ2-1; CDR3nt: TGTGCCAGCAGCTCGGGATTTGGGCCCTACAATGAGCAGTTCTTC; CDR3aa: CASSSGFGPYNEQFF
d_gene: .; abundance: many; v_gene: TRBV10-3; j_gene: TRBJ2-1; CDR3nt: TGTGCCATCAGGTCCGGGACAGGACTAGGCAATGAGCAGTTCTTC; CDR3aa: CAIRSGTGLGNEQFF
d_gene: .; abundance: .; v_gene: TRBV29-1; j_gene: TRBJ1-1; CDR3nt: TGCAGCGTTGTGGGGGTACAGGGCCGCATGAACACTGAAGCTTTCTTT; CDR3aa: CSVVGVQGRMNTEAFF
d_gene: .; abundance: .; v_gene: TRBV24-1; j_gene: TRBJ2-6; CDR3nt: TGTGCCACCAGTGACCCGGGACGGTACCGAGGCTCTGGGGCCAACGTCCTGACTTTC; CDR3aa: CATSDPGRYRGSGANVLTF
d_gene: .; abundance: few; v_gene: TRBV18; j_gene: TRBJ1-1; CDR3nt: TGTGCCAGCTCACCACCCGGGGCCACTGAAGCTTTCTTT; CDR3aa: CASSPPGATEAFF
d_gene: .; abundance: .; v_gene: TRBV11-1; j_gene: TRBJ2-4; CDR3nt: TGTGCCAGCAGCTCGCTTAGGGGCGACAGGATTATTTCCAAAAACATTCAGTACTTC; CDR3aa: CASSSLRGDRIISKNIQYF
d_gene: .; abundance: few; v_gene: TRBV20-1; j_gene: TRBJ1-4; CDR3nt: TGCAGTGTGTCTACAACTAATGAAAAACTGTTTTTT; CDR3aa: CSVSTTNEKLFF
d_gene: .; abundance: .; v_gene: TRBV20-1; j_gene: TRBJ2-7; CDR3nt: TGCAGTGCTAGAGGCCAGTGGGGCTCCTACGAGCAGTACTTC; CDR3aa: CSARGQWGSYEQYF
d_gene: .; abundance: few; v_gene: TRBV11-2; j_gene: TRBJ2-3; CDR3nt: TGTGCCAGCAGCTTAGGTCCGGGGTCCACAGATACGCAGTATTTT; CDR3aa: CASSLGPGSTDTQYF
d_gene: .; abundance: .; v_gene: TRBV20-1; j_gene: TRBJ1-2; CDR3nt: TGCAGTGCTCTCCGACCCGGCTACACCTTC; CDR3aa: CSALRPGYTF
d_gene: .; abundance: .; v_gene: TRBV7-9; j_gene: TRBJ2-7; CDR3nt: TGTGCCAGCAGCTTGAGTGAACCCTACGAGCAGTACTTC; CDR3aa: CASSLSEPYEQYF
d_gene: TRBD2; abundance: many; v_gene: TRBV29-1; j_gene: TRBJ2-3; CDR3nt: TGCAGCGTTGAAGGGCTAGCGGGAGCGCTAGGGGGAGATACGCAGTATTTT; CDR3aa: CSVEGLAGALGGDTQYF
d_gene: TRBD1; abundance: .; v_gene: TRBV19; j_gene: TRBJ2-5; CDR3nt: TGTGCCAGTAGTATGGGGACAGATTGGATAGAGACCCAGTACTTC; CDR3aa: CASSMGTDWIETQYF
d_gene: .; abundance: .; v_gene: TRBV2; j_gene: TRBJ2-7; CDR3nt: TGTGCCAGCAGCCGGTACAATACCCAAGCCCCCGAGCAGTACTTC; CDR3aa: CASSRYNTQAPEQYF
d_gene: .; abundance: many; v_gene: TRBV7-2; j_gene: TRBJ2-4; CDR3nt: TGTGCCAGCAGCTTGAGGAATGGGGTCAACATTCAGTACTTC; CDR3aa: CASSLRNGVNIQYF
d_gene: TRBD2; abundance: .; v_gene: TRBV7-2; j_gene: TRBJ2-1; CDR3nt: TGTGCCAGCAGCTCAATCCCACTAGCGGGAGGCGATGAGCAGTTCTTC; CDR3aa: CASSSIPLAGGDEQFF
d_gene: .; abundance: few; v_gene: TRBV7-2; j_gene: TRBJ2-4; CDR3nt: TGTGCCAGCAGCTTAGTCAGGGCGACAGCCAAAAACATTCAGTACTTC; CDR3aa: CASSLVRATAKNIQYF
d_gene: .; abundance: .; v_gene: TRBV29-1; j_gene: TRBJ2-3; CDR3nt: TGCAGCGCCCTCCGGGACACTACAGATACGCAGTATTTT; CDR3aa: CSALRDTTDTQYF
d_gene: TRBD2; abundance: .; v_gene: TRBV7-2; j_gene: TRBJ2-3; CDR3nt: TGTGCCAGCAGCTTACAGGGCGGGGGGGTCGATACGCAGTATTTT; CDR3aa: CASSLQGGGVDTQYF
d_gene: .; abundance: few; v_gene: TRBV4-3; j_gene: TRBJ2-7; CDR3nt: TGCGCCAGCAGCCAAGTGCGGGGAGGACCCTACGAGCAGTACTTC; CDR3aa: CASSQVRGGPYEQYF
d_gene: .; abundance: .; v_gene: TRBV20-1; j_gene: TRBJ2-1; CDR3nt: TGCAGTGCTAGAGATACGGGGGCCCCCTACAATGAGCAGTTCTTC; CDR3aa: CSARDTGAPYNEQFF
d_gene: TRBD2; abundance: many; v_gene: TRBV12-3/TRBV12-4; j_gene: TRBJ2-1; CDR3nt: TGTGCCAGCAGCCCCACCCCCAGAAGCGGGAGCTACAATGAGCAGTTCTTC; CDR3aa: CASSPTPRSGSYNEQFF
d_gene: .; abundance: few; v_gene: TRBV7-2; j_gene: TRBJ2-5; CDR3nt: TGTGCCAGCAGCCTTCAATGGGCAGGAGAGACCCAGTACTTC; CDR3aa: CASSLQWAGETQYF
d_gene: TRBD2; abundance: few; v_gene: TRBV11-2; j_gene: TRBJ2-7; CDR3nt: TGTGCCAGCAGCTTAGCTCTAGCGGGGGGGCGCGAGCAGTACTTC; CDR3aa: CASSLALAGGREQYF
d_gene: .; abundance: few; v_gene: TRBV20-1; j_gene: TRBJ1-1; CDR3nt: TGCAGTCCAGGGGATGGGACTGAAGCTTTCTTT; CDR3aa: CSPGDGTEAFF
d_gene: TRBD1; abundance: .; v_gene: TRBV5-6; j_gene: TRBJ1-2; CDR3nt: TGTGCCAGCAGCCGGACAGGATGGTATGGCTACACCTTC; CDR3aa: CASSRTGWYGYTF
d_gene: .; abundance: .; v_gene: TRBV15; j_gene: TRBJ1-1; CDR3nt: TGTGCCACCAGCAGAGATTCGAGGAACACTGAAGCTTTCTTT; CDR3aa: CATSRDSRNTEAFF
d_gene: .; abundance: .; v_gene: TRBV24-1; j_gene: TRBJ1-5; CDR3nt: TGTGCCACCAGTGACGGGGGTAGCAATCAGCCCCAGCATTTT; CDR3aa: CATSDGGSNQPQHF
d_gene: .; abundance: many; v_gene: TRBV15; j_gene: TRBJ2-7; CDR3nt: TGTGCCACCAGCAGAGACAGTAGGGGCATCAACGAGCAGTACTTC; CDR3aa: CATSRDSRGINEQYF
d_gene: TRBD2; abundance: many; v_gene: TRBV5-1; j_gene: TRBJ2-1; CDR3nt: TGCGCCAGCAGCCCTGGGGCTGGTTGGCGGGAGAGCTACAATGAGCAGTTCTTC; CDR3aa: CASSPGAGWRESYNEQFF
d_gene: .; abundance: .; v_gene: TRBV6-5; j_gene: TRBJ1-1; CDR3nt: TGTGCCAGCAGTTTTTCCGGGACGCTACTGAACACTGAAGCTTTCTTT; CDR3aa: CASSFSGTLLNTEAFF
d_gene: .; abundance: .; v_gene: TRBV28; j_gene: TRBJ2-3; CDR3nt: TGTGCCAGCAGAGAAGGGTTCCAAGATACGCAGTATTTT; CDR3aa: CASREGFQDTQYF
d_gene: .; abundance: .; v_gene: TRBV29-1; j_gene: TRBJ2-2; CDR3nt: TGCAGCGTTTCAGCACGGGGCATCACCGGGGAGCTGTTTTTT; CDR3aa: CSVSARGITGELFF
d_gene: TRBD2; abundance: many; v_gene: TRBV7-2; j_gene: TRBJ2-1; CDR3nt: TGTGCCAGCAGCTCGGGTAGCGGGAGCCACAATGAGCAGTTCTTC; CDR3aa: CASSSGSGSHNEQFF
d_gene: .; abundance: .; v_gene: TRBV20-1; j_gene: TRBJ2-7; CDR3nt: TGCAGTGTTCAGATCCTAGTACGAGGCGAGCAGTACTTC; CDR3aa: CSVQILVRGEQYF
d_gene: TRBD1; abundance: few; v_gene: TRBV12-3/TRBV12-4; j_gene: TRBJ2-5; CDR3nt: TGTGCCAGCAGTTTTGCAGGGGGCTGGGAGACCCAGTACTTC; CDR3aa: CASSFAGGWETQYF
d_gene: .; abundance: few; v_gene: TRBV27; j_gene: TRBJ1-4; CDR3nt: TGTGCCAGCAGCTACCGCCGTAATGAAAAACTGTTTTTT; CDR3aa: CASSYRRNEKLFF
d_gene: .; abundance: few; v_gene: TRBV9; j_gene: TRBJ2-1; CDR3nt: TGTGCCAGCAGCCCCGGACAGTTCCGCAATGAGCAGTTCTTC; CDR3aa: CASSPGQFRNEQFF
d_gene: .; abundance: few; v_gene: TRBV18; j_gene: TRBJ2-2; CDR3nt: TGTGCCAGCTCGCCCAAATCGGCCGGGGAGCTGTTTTTT; CDR3aa: CASSPKSAGELFF
d_gene: .; abundance: few; v_gene: TRBV5-1; j_gene: TRBJ2-7; CDR3nt: TGCGCCAGCAGCTTCCGGGACCGAAGTTACGAGCAGTACTTC; CDR3aa: CASSFRDRSYEQYF
d_gene: .; abundance: many; v_gene: TRBV11-2; j_gene: TRBJ2-3; CDR3nt: TGTGCCAGCAGCTTAGCTCCCAGGCGGGATAGCACAGATACGCAGTATTTT; CDR3aa: CASSLAPRRDSTDTQYF
d_gene: TRBD2; abundance: many; v_gene: TRBV29-1; j_gene: TRBJ2-7; CDR3nt: TGCAGCGCCTCGGGGACTAGCGGGAGAGCCTACGAGCAGTACTTC; CDR3aa: CSASGTSGRAYEQYF
d_gene: .; abundance: .; v_gene: TRBV4-3; j_gene: TRBJ2-2; CDR3nt: TGCGCCAGCAGCCAAGACCCACGCCGAAGCGGGGAGCTGTTTTTT; CDR3aa: CASSQDPRRSGELFF
d_gene: .; abundance: many; v_gene: TRBV11-2; j_gene: TRBJ2-7; CDR3nt: TGTGCCAGCAGTTTACACGAGCAGTACTTC; CDR3aa: CASSLHEQYF